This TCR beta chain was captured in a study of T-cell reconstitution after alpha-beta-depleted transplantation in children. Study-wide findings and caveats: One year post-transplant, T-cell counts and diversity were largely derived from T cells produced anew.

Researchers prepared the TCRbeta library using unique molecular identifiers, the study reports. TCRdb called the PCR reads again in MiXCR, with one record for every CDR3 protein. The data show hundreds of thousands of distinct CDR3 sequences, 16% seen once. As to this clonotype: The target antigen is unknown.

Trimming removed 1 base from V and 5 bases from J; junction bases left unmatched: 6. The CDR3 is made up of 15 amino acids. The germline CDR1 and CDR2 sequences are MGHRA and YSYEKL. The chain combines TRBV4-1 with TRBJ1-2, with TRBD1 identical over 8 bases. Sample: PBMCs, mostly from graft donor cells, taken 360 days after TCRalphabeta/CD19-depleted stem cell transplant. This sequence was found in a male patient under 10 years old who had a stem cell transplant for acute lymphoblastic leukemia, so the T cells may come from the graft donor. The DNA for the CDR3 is TGCGCCAGCAGCCAAGGCGACAGGGGATGGTATGGCTACACCTTC. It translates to CASSQGDRGWYGYTF.